Listed here is a single T cell receptor (beta chain). As yet, its antigen is unknown. Amplified regions were TCR beta CDR3 sequences from RNA transcripts. The TCR CDR3 first-round RT-PCR relied on the HTBI primer set. TCRdb used MiXCR to reprocess the multiplex PCR reads, holding one entry per CDR3 protein. The table has hundreds of thousands of distinct CDR3 sequences, about a sixth seen once. Uncontrolled infection, other autoimmune disease, pregnancy or lactation excluded patients. This sample is part of a study of T cells in Graves' hyperthyroidism and ophthalmopathy. Study background: Blood from the periphery was taken at initial diagnosis, before any treatment.

The CDR3 sequence is 15 residues long. In germline, CDR1 is SGHRS, CDR2 YFSETQ. V gave up 6 bases and J gave up 0 bases, with 14 bases separating them. General study points: Separating ophthalmopathy from stable hyperthyroidism was achieved by a 13 V-J model.

The rearrangement joins TRBV5-1 to TRBJ2-3; D unclear. The sequencing input was blood. The receptor was isolated from a woman in her twenties or thirties with Graves' hyperthyroidism. DNA for the CDR3: TGCGCCAGCATACCGGGTAGAAAGAGCACAGATACGCAGTATTTT. Its protein product is CASIPGRKSTDTQYF.